This TCR beta chain is from a study of cytomegalovirus exposure and HLA in healthy donors. Amplification used 60 Vbeta primers and 13 Jbeta primers. The protocol was immunoSEQ multiplex PCR, while the TCRdb copy is restricted to in-frame clones and leaves out a portion. Among more than 120,000 clones listed, roughly 80% were seen once. Trimming removed 5 bases from V and 5 bases from J; junction bases left unmatched: 7. In germline, CDR1 is MNHNY, CDR2 SVGAGI (reference sequence). CDR3 length equals 15 residues. V is TRBV6-6 and J is TRBJ1-4; TRBD1 agrees at 8 bases. The receptor comes from a woman between 25 and 40 years old in good health and CMV-seronegative. Sequencing was performed on PBMCs. In nucleotides, the CDR3 is TGTGCCAGCAGTGACACGACAGGGGACAATGAAAAACTGTTTTTT. This translates into CASSDTTGDNEKLFF.